The 8 T cell receptor beta chains given below trace back to one sample, sequenced in a study of T cells in Graves' hyperthyroidism and ophthalmopathy. Amplification yielded TCR beta CDR3 regions, with RNA transcripts as the source. An initial round of RT-PCR targeting the TCR CDR3 relied on the HTBI primer set. TCRdb redid the calling of the multiplex PCR reads with MiXCR, one entry per CDR3 protein. Among about 720,000 distinct CDR3 sequences, roughly 20% were seen once, and the ten largest hold approximately 15%. Sequenced input: blood. The receptor set was obtained from a woman aged 45-65 years with Graves' hyperthyroidism that later progressed to Graves' ophthalmopathy.

This chain uses TRBV27 with TRBJ1-6; TRBD1 aligns across 8 bases. The CDR3 consists of 14 residues. Germline V gene sequence: CDR1 MNHEY, CDR2 SMNVEV (reference sequence). J was trimmed by 11 bases and V by 3 bases; bases with no gene match: 6. The CDR3 DNA sequence: TGTGCCAGCAGTTTTAGTCAGGGGGCTACACCCCTCCACTTT. It encodes CASSFSQGATPLHF.

On this clonotype: Possible read error: a much larger clone is one base away. The chain joins TRBV3-1 to TRBJ2-1; tentative D call: TRBD2 (5 bases). The CDR3 loop spans 14 amino acids. Germline assignment: CDR1 LGHDT and CDR2 YNNKEL (reference sequence). The ends were cut back, 5 bases at V and 8 bases at J, with 16 bases in the middle. CDR3 in amino acids: CASSSRDSRHEQFF. The CDR3 coding sequence is TGTGCCAGCAGCTCCCGGGATAGCAGGCATGAGCAGTTCTTC.

This chain joins TRBV27 and TRBJ1-5; a possible D gene is TRBD1 (6 bases). Germline CDR1 and CDR2: MNHEY and SMNVEV (reference sequence). CDR3 length: 14 amino acids. Trimming shortened V by 7 bases and J by 5 bases, and 15 bases separated the two germline ends. The CDR3 loop is CASTPAGVHQPQHF. In DNA, the CDR3 is TGTGCCAGCACCCCCGCAGGGGTGCATCAGCCCCAGCATTTT.

The CDR3 coding sequence is TGTGCCAGTAGTATATGGGGGCGCACGGAGACCCAGTACTTC. This sequence encodes CASSIWGRTETQYF. This chain connects TRBV19 to TRBJ2-5, with D maybe TRBD1 (6 bases). CDR3 length: 14 residues. The germline V gene encodes CDR1 LNHDA and CDR2 SQIVND (reference sequence). The V gene lost 2 bases and the J gene lost 5 bases, with 12 bases spanning the gap.

The CDR3 region is CSASVRSYAEAFF. The CDR3 DNA reads as TGCAGTGCTAGTGTACGTTCCTATGCTGAAGCTTTCTTT. The chain couples TRBV20-1 to TRBJ1-1, with unresolved D. The CDR3 is 13 residues long. Germline-derived CDR1 and CDR2 are DFQATT and SNEGSKA (reference sequence). The V and J ends lost 3 bases and 6 bases respectively, with 14 bases between them.

The chain joins TRBV20-1 to TRBJ1-3, with a possible D match to TRBD1 (5 bases). Trimming cost V 7 bases and J 1 base, with 17 bases left between them. The CDR3 runs to 15 residues. In germline, CDR1 is DFQATT, CDR2 SNEGSKA (reference sequence). The chain's CDR3 is CSVSNGGESGNTIYF. CDR3 nucleotides: TGCAGTGTCTCGAACGGGGGGGAGTCTGGAAACACCATATATTTT.

This clonotype occurred many times. This chain connects TRBV2 to TRBJ2-1; D may be TRBD2 (5 bases). Germline values: CDR1 SNHLY, CDR2 FYNNEI. CDR3 length: 13 amino acids. Between the trimmed V and J ends, which lost 7 bases and 5 bases, there was a span of 12 bases. In DNA, the CDR3 is TGTGCCAGCACCAGTGGACTGGACAATGAGCAGTTCTTC. This translates into CASTSGLDNEQFF.

This chain uses TRBV6-1 with TRBJ2-7, with 8 bases matching TRBD1. V lost 8 bases and J lost 2; bases outside the gene matches: 8. The CDR3 runs 14 residues. The germline CDR1 and CDR2 sequences are MNHNS and SASEGT. As DNA, the CDR3 is TGTGCCAGCCGGTTAGGACAGGGTACCTACGAGCAGTACTTC. It yields the protein CASRLGQGTYEQYF.